The TCR beta chain under discussion was sequenced for a study of blood T cell repertoires in COVID-19. Study at large: Collection of acute and convalescent COVID-19 samples took place in the United States, Italy and Spain. T cells, B-cell-depleted T cells, or PBMCs provided the cDNA or gDNA that served as material.

Germline assignment: CDR1 SNHLY and CDR2 FYNNEI. Trimming took 8 bases from V and 0 from J; bases not matched to a gene: 7. The CDR3 runs 14 residues. Under the authors' procedure: Estimation of nucleated cell counts relied on the amplification of reference gene primers. Only in-frame clones appear in the TCRdb table, and some are missing; sequencing was by immunoSEQ multiplex PCR. D and trimming were read from the DNA, whereas the V and J calls and clone size are those reported in that table. The sample carries more than 90,000 clones, about 85% recorded once. Sequenced sample: peripheral blood. The chain carries TRBV2 and TRBJ2-7, with 7 bases identical to TRBD2. The TCR comes from a human donor in a cohort sampled during active COVID-19. CDR3 DNA sequence: TGTGCCAGCCGACTAGCTGTGAGCTCCTACGAGCAGTACTTC. The encoded protein is CASRLAVSSYEQYF.